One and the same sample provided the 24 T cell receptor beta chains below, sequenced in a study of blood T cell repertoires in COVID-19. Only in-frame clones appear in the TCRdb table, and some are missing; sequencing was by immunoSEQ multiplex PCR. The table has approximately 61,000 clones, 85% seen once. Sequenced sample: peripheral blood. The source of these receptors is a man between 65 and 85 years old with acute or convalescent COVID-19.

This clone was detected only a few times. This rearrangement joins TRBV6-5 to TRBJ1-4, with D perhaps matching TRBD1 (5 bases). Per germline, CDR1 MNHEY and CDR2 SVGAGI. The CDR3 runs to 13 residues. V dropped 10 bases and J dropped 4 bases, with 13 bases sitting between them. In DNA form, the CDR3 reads TGTGCCACCAGAGGACATTATAATGAAAAACTGTTTTTT. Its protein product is CATRGHYNEKLFF.

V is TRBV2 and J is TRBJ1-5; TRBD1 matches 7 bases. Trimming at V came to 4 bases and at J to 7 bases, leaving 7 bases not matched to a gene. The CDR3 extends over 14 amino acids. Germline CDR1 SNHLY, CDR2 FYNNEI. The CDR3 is CASSVDRRDQPQHF. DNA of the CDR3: TGTGCCAGCAGTGTGGACAGGAGGGACCAGCCCCAGCATTTT. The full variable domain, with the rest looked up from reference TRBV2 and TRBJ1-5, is EPEVTQTPSHQVTQMGQEVILRCVPISNHLYFYWYRQILGQKVEFLVSFYNNEISEKSEIFDDQFSVERPDGSNFTLKIRSTKLEDSAMYFCASSVDRRDQPQHFGDGTRLSIL.

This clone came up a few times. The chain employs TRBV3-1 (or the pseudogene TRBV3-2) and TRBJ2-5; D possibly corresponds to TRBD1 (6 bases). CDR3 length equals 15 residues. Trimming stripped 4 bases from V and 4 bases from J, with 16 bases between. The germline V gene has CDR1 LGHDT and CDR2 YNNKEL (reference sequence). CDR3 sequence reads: CASSPLDRGGETQYF. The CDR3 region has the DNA TGTGCCAGCAGCCCCCTGGACCGAGGGGGAGAGACCCAGTACTTC.

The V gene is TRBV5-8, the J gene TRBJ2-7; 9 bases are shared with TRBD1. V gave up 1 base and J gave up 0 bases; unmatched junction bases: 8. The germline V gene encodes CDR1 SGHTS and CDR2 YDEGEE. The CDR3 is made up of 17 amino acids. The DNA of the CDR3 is TGTGCCAGCAGCTTGACCCTGGGACAGGGCTACTCCTACGAGCAGTACTTC. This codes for CASSLTLGQGYSYEQYF.

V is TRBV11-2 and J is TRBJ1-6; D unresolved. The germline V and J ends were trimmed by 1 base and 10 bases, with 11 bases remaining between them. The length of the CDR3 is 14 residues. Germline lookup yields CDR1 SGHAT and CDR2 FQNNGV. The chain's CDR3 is CASSLVWSWSPLHF. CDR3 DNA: TGTGCCAGCAGCTTAGTCTGGAGTTGGTCACCCCTCCACTTT.

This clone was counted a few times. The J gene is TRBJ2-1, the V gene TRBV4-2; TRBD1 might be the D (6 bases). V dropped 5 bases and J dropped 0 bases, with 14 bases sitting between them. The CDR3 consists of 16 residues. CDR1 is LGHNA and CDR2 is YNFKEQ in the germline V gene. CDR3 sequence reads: CASSYTTGSSYNEQFF. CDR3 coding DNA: TGTGCCAGCAGCTACACTACAGGGAGCTCCTACAATGAGCAGTTCTTC.

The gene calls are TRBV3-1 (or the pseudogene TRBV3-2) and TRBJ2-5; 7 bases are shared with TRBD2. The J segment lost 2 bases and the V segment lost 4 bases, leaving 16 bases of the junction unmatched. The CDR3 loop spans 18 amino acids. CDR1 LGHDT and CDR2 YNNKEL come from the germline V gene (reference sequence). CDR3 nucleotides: TGTGCCAGCAGCCCCCGGACGAGCGGGGACCCCTTACAAGAGACCCAGTACTTC. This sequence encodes CASSPRTSGDPLQETQYF.

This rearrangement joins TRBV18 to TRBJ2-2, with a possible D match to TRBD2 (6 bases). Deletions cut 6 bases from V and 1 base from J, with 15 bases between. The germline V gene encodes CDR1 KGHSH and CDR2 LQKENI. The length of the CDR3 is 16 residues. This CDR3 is CASSRGTTGNTGELFF. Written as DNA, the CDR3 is TGTGCCAGCTCGCGGGGAACAACAGGGAACACCGGGGAGCTGTTTTTT.

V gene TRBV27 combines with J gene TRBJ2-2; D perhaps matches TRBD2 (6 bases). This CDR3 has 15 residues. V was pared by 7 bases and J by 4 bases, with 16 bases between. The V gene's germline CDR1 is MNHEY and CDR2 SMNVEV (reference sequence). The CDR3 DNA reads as TGTGCCAGCACCAGTGGAGGGGTGGGCACCGGGGAGCTGTTTTTT. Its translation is CASTSGGVGTGELFF.

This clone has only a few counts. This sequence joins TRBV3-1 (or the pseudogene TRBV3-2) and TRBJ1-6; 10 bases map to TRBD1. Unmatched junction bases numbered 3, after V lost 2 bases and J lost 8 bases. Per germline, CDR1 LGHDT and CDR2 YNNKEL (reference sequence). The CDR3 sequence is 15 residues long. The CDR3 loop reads CASSQPGTGDSPLHF. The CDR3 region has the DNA TGTGCCAGCAGCCAACCCGGGACAGGGGATTCACCCCTCCACTTT.

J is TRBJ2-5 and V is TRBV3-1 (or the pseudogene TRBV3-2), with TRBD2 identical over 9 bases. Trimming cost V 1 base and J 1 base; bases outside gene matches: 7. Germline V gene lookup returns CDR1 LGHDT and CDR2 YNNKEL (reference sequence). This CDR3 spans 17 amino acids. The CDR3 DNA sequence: TGTGCCAGCAGCCAAGGGAATAGCGGGGGAGTCCAAGAGACCCAGTACTTC. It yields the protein CASSQGNSGGVQETQYF.

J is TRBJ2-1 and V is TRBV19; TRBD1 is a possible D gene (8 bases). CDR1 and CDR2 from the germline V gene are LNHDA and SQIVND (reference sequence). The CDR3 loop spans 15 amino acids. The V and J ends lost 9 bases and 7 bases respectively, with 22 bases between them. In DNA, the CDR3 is TGTGCCAGCCGAGACAGGGGATTCGGGGGGAATGAGCAGTTCTTC. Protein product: CASRDRGFGGNEQFF.

As DNA, the CDR3 is TGTGCCAGCAGTTACTGGGGGACAGGGGACGAGCAGTACTTC. Its protein product is CASSYWGTGDEQYF. The V call is TRBV6-5, the J call TRBJ2-7; 10 bases align to TRBD1. From germline, CDR1 is MNHEY and CDR2 SVGAGI. This CDR3 has 14 amino acids. V lost 1 base to trimming and J lost 5 bases; unmatched junction nucleotides: 2.

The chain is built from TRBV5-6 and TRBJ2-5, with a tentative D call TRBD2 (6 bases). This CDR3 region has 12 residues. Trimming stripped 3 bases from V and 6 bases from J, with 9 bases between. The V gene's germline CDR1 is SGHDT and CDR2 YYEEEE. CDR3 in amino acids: CASSSGGKTQYF. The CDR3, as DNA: TGTGCCAGCAGCTCAGGCGGGAAGACCCAGTACTTC.

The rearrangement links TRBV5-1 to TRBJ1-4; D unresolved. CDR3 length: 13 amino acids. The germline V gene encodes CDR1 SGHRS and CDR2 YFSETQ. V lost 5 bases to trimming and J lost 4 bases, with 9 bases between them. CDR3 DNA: TGCGCCAGCAGAAGAGAGGATAATGAAAAACTGTTTTTT. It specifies CASRREDNEKLFF.

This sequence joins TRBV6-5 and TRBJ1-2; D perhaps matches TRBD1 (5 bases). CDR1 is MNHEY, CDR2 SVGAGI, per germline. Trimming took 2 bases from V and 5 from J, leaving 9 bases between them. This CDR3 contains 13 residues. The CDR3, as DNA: TGTGCCAGCAGTTACCTCGGGGGTTATGGCTACACCTTC. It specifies CASSYLGGYGYTF.

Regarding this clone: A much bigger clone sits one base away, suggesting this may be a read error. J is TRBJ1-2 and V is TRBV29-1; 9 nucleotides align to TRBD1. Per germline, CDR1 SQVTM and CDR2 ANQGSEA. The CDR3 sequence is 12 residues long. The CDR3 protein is CNAPTGGYGYTF. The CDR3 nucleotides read TGCAACGCCCCGACAGGGGGCTATGGCTACACCTTC.

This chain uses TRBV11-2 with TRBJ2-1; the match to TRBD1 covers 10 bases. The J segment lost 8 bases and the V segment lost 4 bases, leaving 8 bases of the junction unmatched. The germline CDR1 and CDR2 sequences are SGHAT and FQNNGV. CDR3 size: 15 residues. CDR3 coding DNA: TGTGCCAGCAGCTCGACAGGGGGCTTCATGGATGAGCAGTTCTTC. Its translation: CASSSTGGFMDEQFF.

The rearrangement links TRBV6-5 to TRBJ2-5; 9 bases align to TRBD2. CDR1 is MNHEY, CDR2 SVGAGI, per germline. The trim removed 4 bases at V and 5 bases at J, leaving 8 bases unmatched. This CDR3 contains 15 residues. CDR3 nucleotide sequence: TGTGCCAGCAGTTCTTTTCTAGCGGGGAGGGAGACCCAGTACTTC. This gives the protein CASSSFLAGRETQYF.

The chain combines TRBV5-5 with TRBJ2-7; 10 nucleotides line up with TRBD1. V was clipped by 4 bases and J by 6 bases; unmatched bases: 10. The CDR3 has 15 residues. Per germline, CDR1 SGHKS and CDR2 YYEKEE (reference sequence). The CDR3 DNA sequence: TGTGCCAGCAGCCTCCGGGACAGGGGTCGAGCCGAGCAGTACTTC. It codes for CASSLRDRGRAEQYF. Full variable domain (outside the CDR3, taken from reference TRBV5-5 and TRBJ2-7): DAGVTQSPTHLIKTRGQQVTLRCSPISGHKSVSWYQQVLGQGPQFIFQYYEKEERGRGNFPDRFSARQFPNYSSELNVNALLLGDSALYLCASSLRDRGRAEQYFGPGTRLTVT.

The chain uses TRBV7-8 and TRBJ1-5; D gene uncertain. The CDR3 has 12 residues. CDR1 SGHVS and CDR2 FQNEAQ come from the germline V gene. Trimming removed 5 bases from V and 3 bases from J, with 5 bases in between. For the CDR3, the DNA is TGTGCCAGCAGCCCCCACAATCAGCCCCAGCATTTT. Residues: CASSPHNQPQHF.

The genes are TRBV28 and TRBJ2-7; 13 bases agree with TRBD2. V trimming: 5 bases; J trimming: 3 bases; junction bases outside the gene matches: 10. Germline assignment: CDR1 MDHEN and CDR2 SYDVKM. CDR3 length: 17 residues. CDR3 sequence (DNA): TGTGCCAGCAGTCCCGCTCGGGGACTAGCGGGGAACTACGAGCAGTACTTC. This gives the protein CASSPARGLAGNYEQYF.

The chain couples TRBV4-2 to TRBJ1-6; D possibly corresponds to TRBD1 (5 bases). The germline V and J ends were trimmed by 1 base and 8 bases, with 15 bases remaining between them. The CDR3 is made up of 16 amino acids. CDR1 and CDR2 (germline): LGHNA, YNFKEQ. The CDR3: CASSQGGGRRDSPLHF. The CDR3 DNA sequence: TGTGCCAGCAGCCAAGGGGGCGGTAGGAGGGATTCACCCCTCCACTTT.

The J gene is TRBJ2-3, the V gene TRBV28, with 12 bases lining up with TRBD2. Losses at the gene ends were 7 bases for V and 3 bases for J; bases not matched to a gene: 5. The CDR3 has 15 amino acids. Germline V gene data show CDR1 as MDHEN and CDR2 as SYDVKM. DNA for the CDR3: TGTGCCAGCACCCTTCTAGCGGGGGGGACAGATACGCAGTATTTT. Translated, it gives CASTLLAGGTDTQYF.